This T cell receptor (beta chain) stems from a study of low-dose radiotherapy and immunotherapy resistance in tumors. About the study: Nivolumab was given to patients as a 240 mg flat dose every two weeks, and ipilimumab at 1 mg/kg every six weeks. Both were delivered intravenously.

Germline CDR1 is KGHSY and CDR2 is FQNENV. The V end lost 2 bases, the J end lost 5 bases, and 13 bases lay between the germline ends. CDR3 size: 15 residues. This clonotype was found many times. Alpha and beta chains were covered, as first-strand cDNA relied on TRAV- and TRBV-specific primers. It was with a constant-region primer and a V-primer adapter that TCRs were amplified over about 19 PCR cycles. TCRdb re-called the reads with MiXCR, one entry per CDR3 protein. The profile shows around 100,000 distinct CDR3 sequences, under 25% of them singletons. As for time point: after trial treatment. Treatment of the sample: LDRT plus nivolumab, ipilimumab, low-dose cyclophosphamide and aspirin (RACIN trial). The donors' regimen was nivolumab, ipilimumab, aspirin, low-dose cyclophosphamide and low-dose radiotherapy.

The chain is built from TRBV16 and TRBJ2-1; no clear D. The sequence was obtained from a male donor with prostate cancer. Sequences were derived from PBMCs, sampled after low-dose radiotherapy plus immunotherapy. The CDR3 nucleotides read TGTGCCAGCAGCCAAGAAGGAGCTGGCCACAATGAGCAGTTCTTC. Encoded protein: CASSQEGAGHNEQFF.